Given below is one T cell receptor (beta chain) in context. Then a second PCR, running about 6 to 11 cycles, was carried out with a sample-barcoded 5' primer and a J-beta primer mix. MiXCR, run by TCRdb on the 5' RACE reads, gives a single entry per CDR3 protein. The table shows 380,000 or so distinct CDR3 sequences, with about 55% occurring only once. The sample comes from a study of blood T cells in healthy people across ages. V shed 6 bases, J shed 6 bases, and the junction held 13 bases outside the gene matches. Germline V CDR1 and CDR2: MDHEN, SYDVKM. This CDR3 has 15 residues. The sequence was collected from a man aged 60 to 69 in good health. The rearrangement joins TRBV28 to TRBJ1-1; TRBD1 matches 7 bases. Sequencing was carried out using blood. This CDR3 reads CASRQYTGEGSEAFF. The CDR3 bases are TGTGCCAGCAGGCAATATACAGGGGAGGGCTCTGAAGCTTTCTTT.